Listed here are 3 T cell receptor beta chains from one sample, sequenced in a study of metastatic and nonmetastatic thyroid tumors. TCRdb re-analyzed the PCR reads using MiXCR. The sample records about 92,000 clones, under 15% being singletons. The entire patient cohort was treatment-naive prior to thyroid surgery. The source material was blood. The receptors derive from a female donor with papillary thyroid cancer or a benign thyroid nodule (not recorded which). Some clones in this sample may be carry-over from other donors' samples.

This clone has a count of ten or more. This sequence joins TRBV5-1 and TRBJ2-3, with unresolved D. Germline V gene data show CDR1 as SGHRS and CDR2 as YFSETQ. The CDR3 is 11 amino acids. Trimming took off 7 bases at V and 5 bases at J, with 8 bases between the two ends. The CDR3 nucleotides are TGCGCCAGCCGATCGGGAGATACGCAGTATTTT. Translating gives CASRSGDTQYF.

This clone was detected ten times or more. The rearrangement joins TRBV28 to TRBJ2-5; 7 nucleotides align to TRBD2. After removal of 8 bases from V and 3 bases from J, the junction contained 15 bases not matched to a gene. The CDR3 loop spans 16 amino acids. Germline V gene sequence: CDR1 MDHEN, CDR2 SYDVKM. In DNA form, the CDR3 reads TGTGCCAGCTGCCAGGGAAGCGGGGTTACGGAAGAGACCCAGTACTTC. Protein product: CASCQGSGVTEETQYF.

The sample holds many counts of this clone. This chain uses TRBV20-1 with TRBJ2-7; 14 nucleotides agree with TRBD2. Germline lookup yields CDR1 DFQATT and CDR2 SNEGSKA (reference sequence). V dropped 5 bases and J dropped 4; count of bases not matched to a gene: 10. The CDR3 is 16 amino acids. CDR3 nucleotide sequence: TGCAGTGCTCCGCGACTAGCGGGGGGGCGCCTATACGAGCAGTACTTC. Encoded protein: CSAPRLAGGRLYEQYF.